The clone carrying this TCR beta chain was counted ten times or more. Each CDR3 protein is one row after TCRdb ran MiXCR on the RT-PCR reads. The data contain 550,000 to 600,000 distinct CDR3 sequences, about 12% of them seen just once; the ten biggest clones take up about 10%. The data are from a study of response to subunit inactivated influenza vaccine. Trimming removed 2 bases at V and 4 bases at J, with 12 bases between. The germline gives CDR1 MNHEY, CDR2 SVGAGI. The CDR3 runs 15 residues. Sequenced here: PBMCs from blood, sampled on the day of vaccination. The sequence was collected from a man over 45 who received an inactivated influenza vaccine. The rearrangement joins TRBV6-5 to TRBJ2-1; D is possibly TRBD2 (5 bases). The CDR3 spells CASSYDSRGYNEQFF. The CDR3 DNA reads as TGTGCCAGCAGTTACGATTCTCGGGGTTACAATGAGCAGTTCTTC.